This T cell receptor (beta chain) was profiled in a study of TIL therapy for anti-PD-1-resistant metastatic lung cancer. Study overall: Several tumors were EGFR-mutant and two were ALK-rearranged. Overall study results and limits: Treatment-naive, never-smoker and oncogene-addicted patients were overrepresented in this highly selected cohort.

Time point noted: pre-treatment sample, taken before nivolumab and TIL therapy. Enrollment ran from October 2017 to early 2020. A note on this clone: Its target is not known.

Per germline, CDR1 MGHRA and CDR2 YSYEKL. CDR3 length: 14 amino acids. With 1 base removed from V and 4 bases from J, the gap between germline ends came to 10 bases. The immunoSEQ assay was v3. Produced via immunoSEQ multiplex PCR; TCRdb's table is partial and in-frame only. The data show about 60,000 clones, about nine tenths seen once. The clonotype comes from a person between 30 and 80 years old with non-small cell lung cancer. The sequences come from blood, collected at baseline. This sequence joins TRBV4-1 and TRBJ1-2; D is undetermined. The CDR3 nucleotides are TGCGCCAGCAGCCAAGGAGGCGGCACCTATGGCTACACCTTC. Translating gives CASSQGGGTYGYTF.